These T cell receptor beta chains were read from a single sample in a study of T cells in Graves' hyperthyroidism and ophthalmopathy. Each CDR3 protein is one row after TCRdb ran MiXCR on the multiplex PCR reads. The sample yields 350,000 to 400,000 distinct CDR3 sequences, about 20% seen once. Specimen: blood. The receptor source for this set is a woman aged 18-29 years with Graves' hyperthyroidism. CDR3s include the opening cysteine and the closing phenylalanine or tryptophan. D genes are given only for firm matches. The size of a clone is reported for some rows only, either as once, few or many, or as a class for expanded clones.

size,length,J,V,D,CDR3,DNA
few,13,TRBJ1-2,TRBV6-5,-,CASSYSTSDTHTF,TGTGCCAGCAGTTACTCGACTTCCGACACTCACACCTTC
-,12,TRBJ2-7,TRBV28,-,CASSPRNYEQYF,TGTGCCAGCAGTCCCAGGAACTACGAGCAGTACTTC
many,24,TRBJ1-6,TRBV12-3/TRBV12-4,-,CASSLALIVDRKAGGRTYNSPLHF,TGTGCCAGCAGTTTAGCGCTAATTGTAGACAGGAAAGCTGGAGGTCGTACCTATAATTCACCCCTCCACTTT
few,15,TRBJ1-2,TRBV12-3/TRBV12-4,-,CASSLGSRGVYGYTF,TGTGCCAGCAGTTTAGGGTCCAGGGGTGTTTATGGCTACACCTTC
many,11,TRBJ2-3,TRBV7-2,-,CASSFTDTQYF,TGTGCCAGCAGCTTTACAGATACGCAGTATTTT
-,14,TRBJ2-7,TRBV7-3,-,CASSLTAGPYEQYF,TGTGCCAGCAGCTTAACGGCGGGCCCCTACGAGCAGTACTTC
many,13,TRBJ2-7,TRBV5-1,-,CASSYSFSYEQYF,TGCGCCAGCAGTTATTCCTTTTCCTACGAGCAGTACTTC
many,14,TRBJ1-2,TRBV6-2/TRBV6-3,TRBD1,CASSDRQGDYGYTF,TGTGCCAGCAGTGATAGACAGGGTGACTATGGCTACACCTTC
many,14,TRBJ2-4,TRBV28,-,CASSLGRPKNIQYF,TGTGCCAGCAGTTTAGGCAGGCCCAAAAACATTCAGTACTTC
-,13,TRBJ1-1,TRBV5-1,-,CASREGVNTEAFF,TGCGCCAGCCGGGAGGGGGTGAACACTGAAGCTTTCTTT
few,15,TRBJ1-5,TRBV20-1,-,CSASLRVSSNQPQHF,TGCAGTGCTAGCCTCAGGGTTTCAAGCAATCAGCCCCAGCATTTT
-,16,TRBJ2-5,TRBV7-3,TRBD2,CASSPSGLAGRETQYF,TGTGCCAGCAGCCCATCCGGACTAGCGGGGCGGGAGACCCAGTACTTC
-,17,TRBJ2-3,TRBV4-1,TRBD2,CASSPAGGALFTDTQYF,TGCGCCAGCAGCCCAGCCGGGGGGGCCCTATTCACAGATACGCAGTATTTT
once,16,TRBJ1-2,TRBV6-1,-,CASSATQELTNYGYTF,TGTGCCAGCAGTGCCACTCAGGAACTGACTAACTATGGCTACACCTTC
many,12,TRBJ2-5,TRBV20-1,-,CSAAGLKETQYF,TGCAGTGCCGCTGGACTAAAAGAGACCCAGTACTTC
-,15,TRBJ2-4,TRBV18,-,CASSPVERTKNIQYF,TGTGCCAGCTCACCAGTGGAGAGGACCAAAAACATTCAGTACTTC
-,12,TRBJ2-7,TRBV12-3/TRBV12-4,-,CASNKDYHEQYF,TGTGCCAGCAATAAGGACTACCACGAGCAGTACTTC
many,15,TRBJ1-5,TRBV30,-,CAWSPLKGSGQPQHF,TGTGCCTGGAGTCCCCTTAAGGGGTCGGGTCAGCCCCAGCATTTT